This record looks at one T cell receptor beta chain sequence and its context. Its specificity is unknown. The entry originates in a study of CD4 T cells in relation to SARS-CoV-2 and coronaviruses. Overall study context: PBMCs were cultured with antigen for over nine days before TCR beta sequencing.

TCRdb's table, derived via immunoSEQ multiplex PCR, lists solely in-frame clones and lacks some. The sample records about 21,000 clones, 66% being singletons. The germline V gene encodes CDR1 ENHRY and CDR2 SYGVKD. V lost 2 bases and J 8 bases, leaving 12 bases between the germline ends. The CDR3 consists of 13 residues. CD4+ T cells from unexposed donors were obtained before the COVID-19 pandemic (2011-2018). Isolation of CD4+ T cells took place after about 9 days in culture. Points from the study as a whole: Pre-pandemic and post-infection samples never came from the same donor.

Sequencing used CD4+ T cells from PBMCs, cultured in vitro. The chain combines TRBV10-3 with TRBJ1-1; D is perhaps TRBD1 (5 bases). The sequence derives from a human donor in good health. The CDR3 loop reads CAISEGWGGEAFF. The CDR3 nucleotides are TGTGCCATCAGTGAGGGTTGGGGGGGGGAAGCTTTCTTT.